The 15 T cell receptor beta chains below were found in one sample sequenced in a study of blood T cell repertoires in COVID-19. TCRdb's copy holds only in-frame clones and misses some; the assay was immunoSEQ multiplex PCR. The table lists around 20,000 clones, about 91% of them singletons, with about 8% in the top ten. Sample: peripheral blood. These receptors were obtained from a human donor in a cohort sampled during active COVID-19. The donor label of this sample is uncertain.

This clone is classed as medium-sized (0.01 to 0.1%). The chain carries TRBV7-3 and TRBJ1-2; maybe TRBD1 (6 bases). With 4 bases removed from V and 2 bases from J, the gap between germline ends came to 11 bases. The CDR3 is 14 residues long. Germline values: CDR1 SGHTA, CDR2 FQGTGA. The DNA of the CDR3 is TGTGCCAGCAGCTCTCCAGGGGAAAACTATGGCTACACCTTC. It codes for CASSSPGENYGYTF.

The J gene is TRBJ1-2, the V gene TRBV5-4; D uncertain. The CDR3 covers 12 residues. Trimming removed 1 base from V and 5 bases from J, with 6 bases in between. Germline CDR1 and CDR2: SGHNT and YYREEE (reference sequence). In DNA form, the CDR3 reads TGTGCCAGCAGCTTGAATCAGTATGGCTACACCTTC. Amino acids: CASSLNQYGYTF.

The CDR3 loop is CASSPGTGSQPQHF. The CDR3 DNA reads as TGCGCCAGCAGTCCCGGGACAGGGTCACAGCCCCAGCATTTT. V and J are TRBV5-1 and TRBJ1-5, with 9 bases fitting TRBD1. The CDR3 length is 14 residues. The V segment lost 5 bases and the J segment 7 bases; nucleotides outside the gene matches: 7. Germline V gene sequence: CDR1 SGHRS, CDR2 YFSETQ.

The V call is TRBV2, the J call TRBJ2-3, with a tentative D call TRBD1 (5 bases). CDR3 size: 14 residues. The germline V gene encodes CDR1 SNHLY and CDR2 FYNNEI. V was clipped by 4 bases and J by 1 base, with 9 bases between them. CDR3 nucleotides: TGTGCCAGCAGTGCGGGCAGGGGCACAGATACGCAGTATTTT. The encoded protein is CASSAGRGTDTQYF.

The rearrangement links TRBV10-1 to TRBJ2-5; TRBD2 matches at 11 bases. The CDR3 is 15 amino acids. The ends lost 6 bases at V and 4 bases at J; junction bases unmatched: 7. The germline CDR1 and CDR2 sequences are WNHNN and SYGVQD (reference sequence). The CDR3 spells CASSPRGLAGETQYF. The CDR3 nucleotides read TGCGCCAGCAGCCCACGCGGACTAGCGGGAGAGACCCAGTACTTC.

This clone was counted between two and nine times. This chain links TRBV6-5 with TRBJ1-2; TRBD1 is a possible D gene (5 bases). Trimming pared 2 bases from V and 3 bases from J, leaving 13 bases between. The CDR3 length is 15 residues. Looked up from germline, CDR1 is MNHEY and CDR2 is SVGAGI. As DNA, the CDR3 is TGTGCCAGCAGTTACCACAGGACGCAACACTATGGCTACACCTTC. It codes for CASSYHRTQHYGYTF.

This clone was seen only a few times. The chain couples TRBV28 to TRBJ1-5; D is undetermined. Trimming removed 2 bases from V and 5 bases from J, with 10 bases in between. The CDR3 is made up of 14 amino acids. Germline lookup yields CDR1 MDHEN and CDR2 SYDVKM. For the CDR3, the DNA is TGTGCCAGCAGTTTAGGGGAGGTGTATCAGCCCCAGCATTTT. Translating gives CASSLGEVYQPQHF. Drawing the rest from reference TRBV28 and TRBJ1-5, the complete variable domain is DVKVTQSSRYLVKRTGEKVFLECVQDMDHENMFWYRQDPGLGLRLIYFSYDVKMKEKGDIPEGYSVSREKKERFSLILESASTNQTSMYLCASSLGEVYQPQHFGDGTRLSIL.

This clone was seen only once. This chain uses TRBV18 with TRBJ1-5, with TRBD1 matching 9 bases. The CDR3 is 16 amino acids. Germline V gives CDR1 KGHSH, CDR2 LQKENI. J was trimmed by 2 bases and V by 2 bases; bases with no gene match: 4. Written as DNA, the CDR3 is TGTGCCAGCTCACCATCGACAGGGGGGGGCAATCAGCCCCAGCATTTT. It translates to CASSPSTGGGNQPQHF.

The genes are TRBV28 and TRBJ1-2; a possible D gene is TRBD1 (6 bases). The V gene lost 3 bases and the J gene lost 4 bases, with 12 bases spanning the gap. Germline lookup yields CDR1 MDHEN and CDR2 SYDVKM. CDR3 length equals 14 residues. The CDR3 DNA follows: TGTGCCAGCAGTTTGCCGACACAGGGCTATGGCTACACCTTC. Amino acid sequence: CASSLPTQGYGYTF.

V and J are TRBV19 and TRBJ2-1; 10 nucleotides agree with TRBD2. The junction had 0 bases not matched to a gene; V was cut back by 0 bases and J by 4 bases. CDR1 and CDR2 from the germline V gene are LNHDA and SQIVND (reference sequence). The CDR3 loop spans 15 amino acids. The CDR3 protein is CASSIELAGYNEQFF. CDR3 in DNA: TGTGCCAGTAGTATAGAACTAGCGGGGTACAATGAGCAGTTCTTC.

This clone has a single count. J is TRBJ1-5 and V is TRBV2, with a possible D match to TRBD1 (5 bases). V was cut by 10 bases and J by 4 bases, with 14 bases left in between. CDR3 length: 13 amino acids. CDR1 SNHLY and CDR2 FYNNEI come from the germline V gene. CDR3 DNA sequence: TGTGCCACCCAAAGACAGCAGAATCAGCCCCAGCATTTT. It translates to CATQRQQNQPQHF. Complete variable domain (other parts from reference TRBV2 and TRBJ1-5): EPEVTQTPSHQVTQMGQEVILRCVPISNHLYFYWYRQILGQKVEFLVSFYNNEISEKSEIFDDQFSVERPDGSNFTLKIRSTKLEDSAMYFCATQRQQNQPQHFGDGTRLSIL.

V usage is TRBV28 and J usage is TRBJ2-7, with TRBD2 identical over 8 bases. Germline-derived CDR1 and CDR2 are MDHEN and SYDVKM. The junction had 11 bases not matched to a gene; V was cut back by 6 bases and J by 7 bases. The CDR3 runs to 14 residues. The CDR3 coding sequence is TGTGCCAGCAGCTTGAGGAGCGGGAGTTATGAGCAGTACTTC. It translates to CASSLRSGSYEQYF.

This chain links TRBV27 with TRBJ1-6; maybe TRBD1 (5 bases). Germline CDR1 MNHEY, CDR2 SMNVEV (reference sequence). The CDR3 has 17 amino acids. V was clipped by 5 bases and J by 3 bases, with 17 bases between them. CDR3 sequence reads: CASSPWAPGIYNSPLHF. The DNA of the CDR3 is TGTGCCAGCAGTCCTTGGGCACCAGGGATCTATAATTCACCCCTCCACTTT.

This clone was recorded only once. The CDR3 spells CASSMLVAGGNYGYTF. CDR3 DNA: TGTGCCAGTAGTATGTTGGTGGCAGGGGGAAACTATGGCTACACCTTC. V and J are TRBV19 and TRBJ1-2; 7 nucleotides match TRBD1. After removal of 3 bases from V and 2 bases from J, the junction contained 9 bases not matched to a gene. The CDR3 contains 16 residues. CDR1 and CDR2 from the germline V gene are LNHDA and SQIVND (reference sequence). The full variable domain, rest sourced from reference TRBV19 and TRBJ1-2, is DGGITQSPKYLFRKEGQNVTLSCEQNLNHDAMYWYRQDPGQGLRLIYYSQIVNDFQKGDIAEGYSVSREKKESFPLTVTSAQKNPTAFYLCASSMLVAGGNYGYTFGSGTRLTVV.

This chain links TRBV18 with TRBJ1-1; 7 bases fit TRBD1. The CDR3 has 15 residues. V was pared by 5 bases and J by 1 base, with 7 bases of the junction left unmatched. Looked up from germline, CDR1 is KGHSH and CDR2 is LQKENI. The CDR3 reads CASSRGGQPNTEAFF. CDR3 sequence (DNA): TGTGCCAGCTCAAGAGGGGGACAGCCGAACACTGAAGCTTTCTTT.